This TCR beta chain comes out of a study of blood T cell repertoires in COVID-19. Study at large: Sample material is recorded as cDNA or gDNA derived from T cells, B-cell-depleted T cells, or PBMCs.

Between the trimmed V and J ends, which lost 0 bases and 3 bases, there was a span of 12 bases. The CDR3 sequence is 15 residues long. In germline, CDR1 is MNHEY, CDR2 SVGEGT. Original data processing: Estimates of nucleated cell counts were drawn from the amplification of reference gene primers. Measured with immunoSEQ multiplex PCR; TCRdb has only the in-frame clones, and not every one. Clonal size and the V and J genes are those of that table, whereas D and trimming came from the DNA. The data show 90,000 to 150,000 clones, about 86% seen once. What was sequenced was peripheral blood. The sequence came from a woman aged 45-59 years with active or convalescent COVID-19. This rearrangement joins TRBV6-2 or TRBV6-3 to TRBJ2-7, with a tentative D call TRBD2 (7 bases). The CDR3 DNA sequence: TGTGCCAGCAGTTACTCGAGGGGGAGGGACTACGAGCAGTACTTC. Protein sequence: CASSYSRGRDYEQYF.